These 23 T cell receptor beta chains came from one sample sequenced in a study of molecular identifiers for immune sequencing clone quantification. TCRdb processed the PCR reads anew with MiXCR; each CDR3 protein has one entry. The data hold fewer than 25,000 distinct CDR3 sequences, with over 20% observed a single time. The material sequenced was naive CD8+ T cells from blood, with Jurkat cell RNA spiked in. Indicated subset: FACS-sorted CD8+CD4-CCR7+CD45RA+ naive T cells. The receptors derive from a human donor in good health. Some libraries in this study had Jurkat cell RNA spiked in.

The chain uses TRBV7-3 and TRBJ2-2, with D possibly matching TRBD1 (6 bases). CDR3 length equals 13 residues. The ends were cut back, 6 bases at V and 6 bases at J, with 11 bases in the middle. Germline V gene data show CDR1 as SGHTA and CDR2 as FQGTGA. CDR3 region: CASRPDSAGELFF. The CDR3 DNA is TGTGCCAGCAGGCCGGACAGCGCCGGGGAGCTGTTTTTT.

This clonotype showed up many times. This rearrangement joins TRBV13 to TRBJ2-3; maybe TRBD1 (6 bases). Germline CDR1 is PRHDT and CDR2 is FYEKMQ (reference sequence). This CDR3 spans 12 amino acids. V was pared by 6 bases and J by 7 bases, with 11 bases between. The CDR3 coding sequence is TGTGCCAGCAGGGTGGACAGCCATACGCAGTATTTT. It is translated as CASRVDSHTQYF.

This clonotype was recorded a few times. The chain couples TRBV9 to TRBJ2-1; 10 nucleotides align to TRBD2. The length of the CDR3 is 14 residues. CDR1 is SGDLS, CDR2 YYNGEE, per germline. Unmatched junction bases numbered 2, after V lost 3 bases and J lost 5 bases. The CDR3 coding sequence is TGTGCCAGCAGCGCTAGCGGGAGTAACAATGAGCAGTTCTTC. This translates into CASSASGSNNEQFF.

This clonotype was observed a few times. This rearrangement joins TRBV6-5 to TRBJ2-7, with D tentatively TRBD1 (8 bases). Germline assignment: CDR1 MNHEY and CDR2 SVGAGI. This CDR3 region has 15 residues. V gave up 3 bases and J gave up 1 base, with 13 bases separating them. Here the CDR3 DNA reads TGTGCCAGCAGTTATGGACAGGGAGGGTCCTACGAGCAGTACTTC. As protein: CASSYGQGGSYEQYF.

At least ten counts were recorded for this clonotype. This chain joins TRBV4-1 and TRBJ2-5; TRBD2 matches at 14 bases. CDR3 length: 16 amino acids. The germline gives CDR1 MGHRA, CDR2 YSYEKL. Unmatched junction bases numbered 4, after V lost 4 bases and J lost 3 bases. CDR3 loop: CASSPPGLAGEETQYF. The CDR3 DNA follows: TGCGCCAGCAGCCCACCGGGACTAGCGGGAGAAGAGACCCAGTACTTC.

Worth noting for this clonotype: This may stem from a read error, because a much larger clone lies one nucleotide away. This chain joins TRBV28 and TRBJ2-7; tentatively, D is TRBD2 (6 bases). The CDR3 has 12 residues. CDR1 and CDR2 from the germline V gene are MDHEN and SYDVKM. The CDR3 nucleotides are TGTGTCAGCAGTTTATGGGCGGGAGAGCAGTACTTC. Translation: CVSSLWAGEQYF.

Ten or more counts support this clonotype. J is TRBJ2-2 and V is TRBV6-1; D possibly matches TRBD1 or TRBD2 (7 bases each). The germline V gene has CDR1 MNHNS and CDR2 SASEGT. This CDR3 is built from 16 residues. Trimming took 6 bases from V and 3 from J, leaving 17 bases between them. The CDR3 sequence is CASSYRQGGYTGELFF. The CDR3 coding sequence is TGTGCCAGCAGCTATAGACAGGGAGGGTACACCGGGGAGCTGTTTTTT.

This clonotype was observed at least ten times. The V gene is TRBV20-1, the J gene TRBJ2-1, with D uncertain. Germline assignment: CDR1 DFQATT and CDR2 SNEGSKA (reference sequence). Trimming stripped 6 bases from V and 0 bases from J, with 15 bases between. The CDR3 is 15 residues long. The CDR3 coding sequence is TGCAGTGCCCCCTCATCCGGGCTCTCCTACAATGAGCAGTTCTTC. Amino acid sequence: CSAPSSGLSYNEQFF.

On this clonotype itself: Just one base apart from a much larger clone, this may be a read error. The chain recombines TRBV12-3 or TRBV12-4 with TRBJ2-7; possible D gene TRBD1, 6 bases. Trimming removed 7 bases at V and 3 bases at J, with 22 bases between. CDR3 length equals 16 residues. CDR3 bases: TGTGCCAGCAAGGGGGAAACAGGGAAAAACGTCTACGAGCAGTACTTC. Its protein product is CASKGETGKNVYEQYF.

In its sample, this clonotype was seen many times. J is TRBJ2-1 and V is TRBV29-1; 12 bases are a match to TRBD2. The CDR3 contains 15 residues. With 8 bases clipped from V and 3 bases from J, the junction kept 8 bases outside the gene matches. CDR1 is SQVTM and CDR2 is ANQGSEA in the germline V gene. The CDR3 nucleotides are TGCAGCACCCGACTAGCGGGAGCCCTCTACAATGAGCAGTTCTTC. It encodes CSTRLAGALYNEQFF.

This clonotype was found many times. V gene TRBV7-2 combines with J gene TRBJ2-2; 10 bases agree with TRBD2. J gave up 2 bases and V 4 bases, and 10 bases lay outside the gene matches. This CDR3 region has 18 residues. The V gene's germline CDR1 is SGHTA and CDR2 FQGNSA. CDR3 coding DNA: TGTGCCAGCAGCTACGAGGTCCTAGCGGGAGCTAACACCGGGGAGCTGTTTTTT. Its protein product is CASSYEVLAGANTGELFF.

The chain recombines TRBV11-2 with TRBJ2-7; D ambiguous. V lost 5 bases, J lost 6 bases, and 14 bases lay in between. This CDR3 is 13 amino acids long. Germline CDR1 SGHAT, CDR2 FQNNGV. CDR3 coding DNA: TGTGCCAGCAGCCCCCGTCAGCCCCGCGAGCAGTACTTC. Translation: CASSPRQPREQYF.

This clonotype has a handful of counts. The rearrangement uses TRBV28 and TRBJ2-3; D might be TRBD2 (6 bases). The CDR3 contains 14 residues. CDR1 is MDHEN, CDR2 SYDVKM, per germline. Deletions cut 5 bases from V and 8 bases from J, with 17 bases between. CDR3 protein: CASSDGTLLGTQYF. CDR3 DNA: TGTGCCAGCAGTGACGGGACTCTCCTAGGTACGCAGTATTTT.

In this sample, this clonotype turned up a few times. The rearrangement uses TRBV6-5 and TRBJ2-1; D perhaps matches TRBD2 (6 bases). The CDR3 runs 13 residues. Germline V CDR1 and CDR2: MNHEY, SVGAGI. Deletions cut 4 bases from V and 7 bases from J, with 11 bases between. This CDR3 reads CASSSGTPNEQFF. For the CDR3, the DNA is TGTGCCAGCAGTTCCGGGACTCCTAATGAGCAGTTCTTC.

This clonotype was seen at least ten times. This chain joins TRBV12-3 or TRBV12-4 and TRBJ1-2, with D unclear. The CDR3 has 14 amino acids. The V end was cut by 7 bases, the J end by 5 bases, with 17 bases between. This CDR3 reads CASTIGSGGYGYTF. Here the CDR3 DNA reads TGTGCCAGCACTATTGGGTCTGGAGGATATGGCTACACCTTC.

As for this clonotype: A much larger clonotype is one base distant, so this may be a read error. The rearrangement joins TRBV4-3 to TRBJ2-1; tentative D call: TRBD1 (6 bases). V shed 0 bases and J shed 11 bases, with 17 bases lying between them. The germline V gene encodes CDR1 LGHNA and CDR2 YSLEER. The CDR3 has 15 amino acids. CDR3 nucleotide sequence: TGCGCCAGCAGCCAAGATTGGGACATTCGGTATAAGCAGTTCTTC. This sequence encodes CASSQDWDIRYKQFF.

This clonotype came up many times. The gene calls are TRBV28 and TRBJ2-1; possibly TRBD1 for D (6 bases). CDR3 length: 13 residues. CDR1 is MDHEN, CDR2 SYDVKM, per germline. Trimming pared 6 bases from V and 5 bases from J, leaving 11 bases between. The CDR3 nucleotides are TGTGCCAGCAGCTATAGGACAGACAATGAGCAGTTCTTC. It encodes CASSYRTDNEQFF.

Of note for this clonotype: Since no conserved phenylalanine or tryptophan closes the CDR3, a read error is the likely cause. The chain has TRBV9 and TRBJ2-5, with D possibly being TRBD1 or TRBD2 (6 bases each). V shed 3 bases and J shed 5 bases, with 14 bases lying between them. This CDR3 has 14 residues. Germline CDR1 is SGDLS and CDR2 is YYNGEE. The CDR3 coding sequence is TGTGCCAGCAGCGGACCGGGGGCCTGGGAGACCCAGTACCTC. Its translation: CASSGPGAWETQYL.

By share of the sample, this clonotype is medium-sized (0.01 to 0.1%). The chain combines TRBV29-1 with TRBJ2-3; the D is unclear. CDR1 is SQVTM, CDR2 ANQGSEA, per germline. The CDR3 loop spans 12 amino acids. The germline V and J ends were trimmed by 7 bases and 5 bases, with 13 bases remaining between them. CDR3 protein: CSAFRARDTQYF. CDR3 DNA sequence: TGCAGCGCATTCCGGGCCAGAGATACGCAGTATTTT.

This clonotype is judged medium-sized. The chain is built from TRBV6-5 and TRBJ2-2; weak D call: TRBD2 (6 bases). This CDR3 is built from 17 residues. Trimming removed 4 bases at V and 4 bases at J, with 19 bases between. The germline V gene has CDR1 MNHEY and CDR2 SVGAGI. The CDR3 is CASSSMWGEAGTGELFF. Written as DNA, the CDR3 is TGTGCCAGCAGTTCCATGTGGGGGGAGGCTGGCACCGGGGAGCTGTTTTTT.

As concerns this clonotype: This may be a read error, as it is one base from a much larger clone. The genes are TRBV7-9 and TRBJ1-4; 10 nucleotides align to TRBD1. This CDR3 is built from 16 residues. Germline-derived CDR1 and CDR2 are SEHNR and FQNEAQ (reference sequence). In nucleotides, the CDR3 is TGTGCCAACAGCTTGCGGGACAGGGGTGTTTATGAAAAACTGTTTTTT. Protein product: CANSLRDRGVYEKLFF.

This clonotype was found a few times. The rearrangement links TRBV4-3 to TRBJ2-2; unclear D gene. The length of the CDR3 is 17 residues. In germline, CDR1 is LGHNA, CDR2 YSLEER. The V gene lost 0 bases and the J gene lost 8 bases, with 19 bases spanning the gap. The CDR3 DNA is TGCGCCAGCAGCCAAGATTGGTCTAGTGGTTCTTCGGGGGAGCTGTTTTTT. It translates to CASSQDWSSGSSGELFF.

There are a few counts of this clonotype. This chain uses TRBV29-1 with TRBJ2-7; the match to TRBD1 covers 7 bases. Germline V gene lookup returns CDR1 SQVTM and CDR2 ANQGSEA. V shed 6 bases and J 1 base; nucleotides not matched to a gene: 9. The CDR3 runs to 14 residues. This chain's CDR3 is CSVLMTGRSYEQYF. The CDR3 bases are TGCAGCGTGCTGATGACAGGGCGATCCTACGAGCAGTACTTC.